The 14 T cell receptor beta chains in this list originate from one sample, sequenced in a study of blood T cells in healthy people across ages. PCR was performed a second time for roughly 7 to 12 cycles using a sample-barcoded 5' primer and a J-beta primer mix. TCRdb re-derived calls from the 5' RACE reads in MiXCR, one entry per CDR3 protein. The data hold some 640,000 distinct CDR3 sequences, with under 30% observed a single time. Sequencing input: blood. The receptors derive from a woman at least 80 years old in good health.

This clonotype was seen many times. This sequence joins TRBV4-2 and TRBJ1-2; perhaps TRBD1 as D (6 bases). Trimming took off 2 bases at V and 6 bases at J, with 22 bases between the two ends. From germline, CDR1 is LGHNA and CDR2 YNFKEQ. The CDR3 is 17 amino acids. The CDR3 nucleotides read TGTGCCAGCAGCCAATCAATTTCCCTCAGGGGTTCGGATGGCTACACCTTC. Its protein is CASSQSISLRGSDGYTF.

This clonotype was counted a single time. The chain uses TRBV11-2 and TRBJ2-1; 8 bases align to TRBD2. Germline V gene sequence: CDR1 SGHAT, CDR2 FQNNGV. V shed 6 bases, J shed 4 bases, and the junction held 8 bases outside the gene matches. This CDR3 is 15 amino acids long. The CDR3 spells CASSLMVAGYNEQFF. CDR3 in DNA: TGTGCCAGCAGTTTAATGGTAGCGGGGTACAATGAGCAGTTCTTC.

This clonotype is a singleton in its sample. The V and J genes are TRBV20-1 and TRBJ2-3, with 13 positions matching TRBD2. CDR3 length equals 16 residues. Germline lookup yields CDR1 DFQATT and CDR2 SNEGSKA (reference sequence). The junction had 9 bases not matched to a gene; V was cut back by 5 bases and J by 4 bases. CDR3 DNA sequence: TGCAGTGCTGGGGGGGGGACTAGCGGGGTCTCAGATACGCAGTATTTT. This encodes CSAGGGTSGVSDTQYF.

The sample holds many counts of this clonotype. The rearrangement joins TRBV7-3 to TRBJ2-5; weak D call: TRBD1 (5 bases). The germline V gene encodes CDR1 SGHTA and CDR2 FQGTGA. Trimming removed 6 bases from V and 0 bases from J, with 8 bases in between. The length of the CDR3 is 13 residues. CDR3 in amino acids: CASSLTDQETQYF. The CDR3 region has the DNA TGTGCCAGCAGTCTGACAGACCAAGAGACCCAGTACTTC.

The genes are TRBV29-1 and TRBJ2-5; 11 nucleotides align to TRBD2. The CDR3 is 16 amino acids. Trimming took 7 bases from V and 11 from J; bases not matched to a gene: 21. The germline CDR1 and CDR2 sequences are SQVTM and ANQGSEA. For the CDR3, the DNA is TGCAGCGCCACCGAACCCCTAGCGGGGGGAAGCAATGAGCAGTACTTC. Its protein is CSATEPLAGGSNEQYF.

V gene TRBV10-3 combines with J gene TRBJ2-7; D is unresolved. The J call may be in error: the DNA end matches TRBJ2-5 better. Germline V gene sequence: CDR1 ENHRY, CDR2 SYGVKD. This CDR3 has 13 residues. CDR3 sequence reads: CAISHRPSETQYF. The CDR3 DNA sequence: TGTGCCATCAGCCACCGCCCCTCGGAGACCCAGTACTTC.

This clonotype was detected ten times or more. The chain is built from TRBV29-1 and TRBJ1-1, with a tentative D call TRBD1 (6 bases). The CDR3 covers 11 residues. Germline CDR1 and CDR2: SQVTM and ANQGSEA. Deletions cut 4 bases from V and 4 bases from J, with 7 bases between. CDR3 sequence: CSVATGTEAFF. CDR3 in DNA: TGCAGCGTTGCGACAGGCACTGAAGCTTTCTTT.

This chain links TRBV19 with TRBJ1-2, with 8 bases that match TRBD1. V trimming: 1 base; J trimming: 8 bases; junction bases outside the gene matches: 6. Per germline, CDR1 LNHDA and CDR2 SQIVND (reference sequence). The CDR3 is made up of 14 amino acids. This CDR3 reads CASSIVATGAGYTF. The CDR3 DNA is TGTGCCAGTAGTATAGTGGCGACAGGGGCCGGCTACACCTTC. The whole variable domain, filled in from reference TRBV19 and TRBJ1-2, reads DGGITQSPKYLFRKEGQNVTLSCEQNLNHDAMYWYRQDPGQGLRLIYYSQIVNDFQKGDIAEGYSVSREKKESFPLTVTSAQKNPTAFYLCASSIVATGAGYTFGSGTRLTVV.

Many counts were recorded for this clonotype. This chain links TRBV5-1 with TRBJ2-5; maybe TRBD1 (5 bases). The CDR3 loop spans 15 amino acids. Trimming removed 0 bases from V and 4 bases from J, with 13 bases in between. The germline V gene has CDR1 SGHRS and CDR2 YFSETQ. CDR3 residues: CASSLGAGLRETQYF. CDR3 DNA: TGCGCCAGCAGCTTGGGGGCAGGGTTACGAGAGACCCAGTACTTC.

The table lists this clonotype with a few counts. Just one base apart from a much larger clone, this may be a read error. The chain is built from TRBV7-3 and TRBJ2-5; 9 bases fit TRBD1. The V gene's germline CDR1 is SGHTA and CDR2 FQGTGA. With V trimmed by 5 bases and J by 11 bases, 15 bases remained unmatched. CDR3 size: 15 residues. Here the CDR3 reads CASSRDRVKSNEQYF. As DNA, the CDR3 is TGTGCCAGCAGCCGGGACAGGGTAAAATCTAATGAGCAGTACTTC. Full variable domain (remainder filled in from reference TRBV7-3 and TRBJ2-5): GAGVSQTPSNKVTEKGKYVELRCDPISGHTALYWYRQSLGQGPEFLIYFQGTGAADDSGLPNDRFFAVRPEGSVSTLKIQRTERGDSAVYLCASSRDRVKSNEQYFGPGTRLLVL.

In its sample, this clonotype was seen many times. V usage is TRBV20-1 and J usage is TRBJ1-2; D not certain. The CDR3 is 11 residues long. Trimming shortened V by 0 bases and J by 8 bases, and 7 bases separated the two germline ends. CDR1 is DFQATT, CDR2 SNEGSKA, per germline (reference sequence). For the CDR3, the DNA is TGCAGTGCTAGAGATCTCGGGGGCTACACCTTC. Translated: CSARDLGGYTF.

J is TRBJ1-5 and V is TRBV7-8; the D is unclear. V dropped 0 bases and J dropped 3 bases, with 12 bases sitting between them. CDR1 and CDR2 from the germline V gene are SGHVS and FQNEAQ. This CDR3 is built from 16 residues. The CDR3 is CASSLAVGGFNQPQHF. CDR3 coding DNA: TGTGCCAGCAGCTTAGCAGTGGGCGGTTTCAATCAGCCCCAGCATTTT.

Points on this clonotype: This may be a read error: a much more frequent sequence differs by one nucleotide. The chain recombines TRBV7-3 with TRBJ1-1; a possible D gene is TRBD1 (5 bases). The CDR3 spans 13 residues. Germline CDR1 SGHTA, CDR2 FQGTGA. Here the CDR3 reads CASSLGGVTEAYF. CDR3 DNA sequence: TGTGCCAGCAGCTTAGGGGGAGTCACTGAAGCTTACTTT.

This chain links TRBV3-1 with TRBJ1-1; 7 nucleotides agree with TRBD1. Germline V lookup: CDR1 LGHDT, CDR2 YNNKEL (reference sequence). V shed 5 bases and J 3 bases; nucleotides not matched to a gene: 18. The CDR3 extends over 18 amino acids. Written as DNA, the CDR3 is TGTGCCAGCAGCTTACGACCTTACAGGGTCAGGGGGGACACTGAAGCTTTCTTT. This codes for CASSLRPYRVRGDTEAFF.